The entry that follows covers one T cell receptor (beta chain) sequence. These data belong to a study of cytomegalovirus exposure and HLA in healthy donors. The CDR3 consists of 14 residues. Trimming removed 6 bases from V and 0 bases from J, with 12 bases in between. Germline CDR1 reads MDHEN; CDR2 reads SYDVKM. Researchers ran the PCR with 60 Vbeta and 13 Jbeta primers. Authors' processing steps: In a later analysis, approximately 80 million unique TCR beta chains included roughly 11 million shared by two or more donors. Profiled with immunoSEQ multiplex PCR; TCRdb holds only in-frame clones, not every one. That table supplies the V and J calls and clone size; D and trimming were determined from the DNA. The data contain under 200,000 clones, approximately 80% of them seen just once; the ten biggest clones take up around 3.2%.

This clonotype originated in a woman aged 50 to 60 in good health and CMV-seropositive. This chain joins TRBV28 and TRBJ2-7, with a possible D match to TRBD1 (6 bases). Specimen: PBMCs. The DNA for the CDR3 is TGTGCCAGCAGACCCTGGACAGACTCCTACGAGCAGTACTTC. Its protein product is CASRPWTDSYEQYF.